This entry is about one T cell receptor (beta chain). Its antigen remains unidentified. Per-base qualities were not stored, and no clone one base away is much larger. This specimen belongs to a study of T cell responses to AZD1222 COVID-19 vaccine (TCRdb year 2021). With regard to the full study: TCR sequencing covered some 250 trial participants: 207 given two doses of AZD1222 and 26 given two doses of MenACWY control vaccine. Trial participants were enrolled by age into 18-55, 56-69 and 70-plus year subgroups, with around 150, 28 and 57 TCR-sequenced participants respectively.

Summary of the overall study and its limitations: Because no samples from the day 14 peak response were available, repertoires could be characterized only after the peak T cell response. CD4 TCRs associated with the vaccine covered the entire spike protein, and the dominant responses were in regions 160-218 and 743-854. After two AZD1222 doses, both the breadth and the depth of spike-specific TCRs were significantly higher than at day 0 and than in MenACWY recipients. Participants were mostly white British, with more females than males. The authors suggested clonal diversity may have been underestimated. Conclusions about previously exposed vaccinees were limited because only a handful of AZD1222 recipients were SARS-CoV-2 seropositive at baseline. In the small 56-69-year group, the increase in depth fell short of significance, most likely because of low power. Nearly half of unique spike-specific TCRs reportedly recognized epitopes outside regions mutated in the B.1.351 and B.1.1.7 variants.

Between the V and J ends, shortened by 0 bases and 3 bases respectively, the junction contains 8 bases. CDR1 and CDR2 were assigned from the germline V gene as MGHRA and YSYEKL. Reading from cysteine to phenylalanine, the CDR3 counts 15 amino acids. The only DNA kept is the CDR3, 45 bases in frame from the first base. The CDR3 regions of human TCRbeta chains were subjected to immunosequencing. Per the authors' processing: Repertoire TCRs were checked for matches against a reference library of SARS-CoV-2-specific TCRs that had been generated using the MIRA antigen-specificity platform. Breadth was defined as the fraction of unique TCRs that were SARS-CoV-2-associated. Depth was defined as the fraction of total T cells that were SARS-CoV-2-associated. Each spike-specific TCR was assigned to its reactive spike region and to a CD4 or CD8 class using the MIRA data. Log10-transformed breadth and depth values were compared by one-way ANOVA with Sidak's multiple comparisons tests. What TCRdb holds here is the immuneACCESS table cut down to in-frame rearrangements. Part of the clones is not present; checked against another copy, under half of the missing clones reflect an unresolved V gene, and the others are unexplained. From that table come the V and J calls and clone size; the DNA was used to work out D and trimming. This sample is represented by 90,000 to 120,000 clones; 80% to 95% of them were singletons. Clones ranked in the top ten supply around 6.6% of the sample.

According to the study, the label for this sample's time point signals: about 28 days (+/-7) after the second vaccine dose. AZD1222 recipients whose second dose came at about 4 weeks and those whose second dose came at about 12 weeks were combined into one group, since spike-specific TCR depth and breadth did not differ between the two schedules. Vaccinee samples were obtained from the UK trials COV001 and COV002, which included a single-blind randomized controlled phase 2/3 trial of AZD1222 (ChAdOx1 nCoV-19) in healthy adults. Trial participant PBMC samples were collected at day 0 and day 28 after the second dose for TCRbeta chain sequencing.

The receptor chain draws on TRBV4-1 and TRBJ1-4, with a weak D call of TRBD1 (5 bases match). This clonotype originated in an adult who received the AZD1222 COVID-19 vaccine. The starting material was peripheral blood, obtained 28 days after the second AZD1222 dose. The CDR3 protein is CASSQDQGANEKLFF. At the DNA level, the sequence is TGCGCCAGCAGCCAAGATCAAGGGGCTAATGAAAAACTGTTTTTT.